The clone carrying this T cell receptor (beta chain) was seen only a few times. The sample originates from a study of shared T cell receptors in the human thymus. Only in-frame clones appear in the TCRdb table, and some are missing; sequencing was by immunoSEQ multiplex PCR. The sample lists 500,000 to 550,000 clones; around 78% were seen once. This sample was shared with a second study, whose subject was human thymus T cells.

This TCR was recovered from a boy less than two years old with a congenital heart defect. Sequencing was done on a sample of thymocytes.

Here the CDR3 reads CASSLGPNEKLFF. CDR3 in DNA: TGCGCCAGCAGCTTGGGGCCTAATGAAAAACTGTTTTTT. This chain links TRBV5-1 with TRBJ1-4; no definite D call. CDR3 length equals 13 residues. The germline V and J ends were trimmed by 0 bases and 3 bases, with 3 bases remaining between them. CDR1 is SGHRS, CDR2 YFSETQ, per germline. Supplemented by reference TRBV5-1 and TRBJ1-4, the full variable domain reads KAGVTQTPRYLIKTRGQQVTLSCSPISGHRSVSWYQQTPGQGLQFLFEYFSETQRNKGNFPGRFSGRQFSNSRSEMNVSTLELGDSALYLCASSLGPNEKLFFGSGTQLSVL.